In this sample, the clone carrying this TCR beta chain turned up many times. Its matching antigen is unknown. The entry originates in a study of human T cells and chemical hapten exposure. Study outcomes and limitations: Donor immune responses may differ from healthy people's, since all donors had alopecia.

TCRdb ran MiXCR on the RACE reads and lists one entry per CDR3 protein. This repertoire shows over 30,000 distinct CDR3 sequences, 7.5% to 9% found once; its top ten account for over 1%. This CDR3 has 15 residues. CDR1 MNHNS and CDR2 SASEGT come from the germline V gene. The J segment lost 4 bases and the V segment lost 2 bases, leaving 7 bases of the junction unmatched. Described time point: pre-sensitization, week 0. The treatment here: therapeutic diphenylcyclopropenone sensitization with weekly scalp DPC. The genes are TRBV6-1 and TRBJ1-2; 7 nucleotides line up with TRBD1. This material consisted of whole blood, taken in connection with sensitization to the hapten diphenylcyclopropenone (DPC). The clonotype originates from a woman aged 45-60 years with alopecia areata. Some clones in this sample may be carry-over from other donors' samples. In nucleotides, the CDR3 is TGTGCCAGCAGTGAACGCTGGACAGGACCCTATGGCTACACCTTC. Translating gives CASSERWTGPYGYTF.